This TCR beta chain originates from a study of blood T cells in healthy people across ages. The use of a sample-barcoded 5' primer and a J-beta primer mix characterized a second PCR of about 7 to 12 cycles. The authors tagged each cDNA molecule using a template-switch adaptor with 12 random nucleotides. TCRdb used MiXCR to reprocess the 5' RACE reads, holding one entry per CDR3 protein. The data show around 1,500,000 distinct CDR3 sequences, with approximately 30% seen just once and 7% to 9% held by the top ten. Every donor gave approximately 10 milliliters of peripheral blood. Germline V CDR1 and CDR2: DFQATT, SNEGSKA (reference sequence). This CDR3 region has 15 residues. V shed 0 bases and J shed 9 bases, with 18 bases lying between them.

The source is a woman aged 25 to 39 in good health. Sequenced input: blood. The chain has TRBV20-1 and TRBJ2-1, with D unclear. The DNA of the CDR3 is TGCAGTGCTAGAGATTCCCAGAATCTGATCGGTGAGCAGTTCTTC. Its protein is CSARDSQNLIGEQFF.